Below, 4 T cell receptor beta chains from the same sample are listed, as sequenced in a study of blood T cells in healthy people across ages. Then a second PCR, running roughly 6 to 11 cycles, was carried out with a sample-barcoded 5' primer and a J-beta primer mix. TCRdb recomputed calls from the 5' RACE reads with MiXCR, one row per CDR3 protein. The sample has 700,000 to 950,000 distinct CDR3 sequences; nearly 60% are singletons. Sample: blood. The receptors shown here come from a man aged 30-40 years in good health.

The chain combines TRBV27 with TRBJ2-3, with a tentative D call TRBD1 (6 bases). Germline V gene data show CDR1 as MNHEY and CDR2 as SMNVEV (reference sequence). The ends were cut back, 3 bases at V and 1 base at J, with 8 bases in the middle. This CDR3 spans 14 amino acids. For the CDR3, the DNA is TGTGCCAGCAGTTTTGAGGGGGGCACAGATACGCAGTATTTT. It specifies CASSFEGGTDTQYF.

This clonotype was observed a handful of times. V gene TRBV11-2 combines with J gene TRBJ2-1; TRBD2 agrees at 10 bases. V was pared by 0 bases and J by 7 bases, with 6 bases of the junction left unmatched. The CDR3 is made up of 16 amino acids. Germline assignment: CDR1 SGHAT and CDR2 FQNNGV. The CDR3 region has the DNA TGTGCCAGCAGCTTAGAGGCTAGCGGGAGTAGGAATGAGCAGTTCTTC. Residues: CASSLEASGSRNEQFF.

The chain employs TRBV28 and TRBJ1-6; D remains ambiguous. V lost 5 bases and J lost 10, with 12 bases in between. The CDR3 has 13 residues. From germline, CDR1 is MDHEN and CDR2 SYDVKM. DNA for the CDR3: TGTGCCAGCAGTCCGGATACGTGGTCACCCCTCCACTTT. Translated, it gives CASSPDTWSPLHF.

The chain joins TRBV5-5 to TRBJ2-7; perhaps TRBD2 as D (6 bases). This CDR3 region has 16 residues. Trimming left V 1 base short and J 6 bases short, with 20 bases between. Germline V gene lookup returns CDR1 SGHKS and CDR2 YYEKEE (reference sequence). The CDR3 here is CASSLTAGSTLGEQYF. In DNA, the CDR3 is TGTGCCAGCAGCTTGACCGCCGGGAGCACACTTGGCGAGCAGTACTTC.